What follows are 21 T cell receptor beta chains derived from one specimen sequenced in a study of T cells in placental villitis. Sequencing used immunoSEQ v4. TCRdb keeps only in-frame clones here, not all; method: immunoSEQ multiplex PCR. The top ten clones hold under 20% of a sample with around 3,100 clones, about 77% of them seen once. What was sequenced was placental tissue containing maternal and fetal cells. These TCRs come from a human patient with infectious villitis; the placental T cells may come from both mother and fetus.

As concerns this clone: Mismatch with germline at one junction end may stem from a read error. The chain couples TRBV7-8 to TRBJ2-6; no reliable D call. Germline lookup yields CDR1 SGHVS and CDR2 FQNEAQ. The CDR3 is made up of 15 amino acids. Written as DNA, the CDR3 is TGTGCCAGCACCTTAGATGGTGCTGGGGCCAACGTCCTGACTTTC. Its translation is CASTLDGAGANVLTF.

About this clone: The same CDR3 can be traced to other DNA sequences in this sample. The rearrangement joins TRBV5-1 to TRBJ1-1; D possibly corresponds to TRBD1 (5 bases). The V gene lost 0 bases and the J gene lost 5 bases, with 11 bases spanning the gap. Germline V CDR1 and CDR2: SGHRS, YFSETQ. This CDR3 contains 14 residues. The CDR3 loop is CASSLAGGYTEAFF. The CDR3 nucleotides read TGCGCCAGCAGCTTGGCGGGGGGTTATACTGAAGCTTTCTTT.

V is TRBV10-3 and J is TRBJ2-7; 8 bases align to TRBD1. Looked up from germline, CDR1 is ENHRY and CDR2 is SYGVKD. The CDR3 has 17 amino acids. Unmatched junction bases numbered 19, after V lost 6 bases and J lost 6 bases. The chain's CDR3 is CAISLEGFADRGSEQYF. For the CDR3, the DNA is TGTGCCATCAGCTTAGAGGGTTTTGCAGACAGGGGTTCCGAGCAGTACTTC.

This sequence joins TRBV29-1 and TRBJ2-1, with 11 bases fitting TRBD2. The germline V gene has CDR1 SQVTM and CDR2 ANQGSEA. This CDR3 is 14 amino acids long. With 4 bases clipped from V and 4 bases from J, the junction kept 3 bases outside the gene matches. DNA of the CDR3: TGCAGCGTTGCCCGACTAGCGGGGTACAATGAGCAGTTCTTC. Protein sequence: CSVARLAGYNEQFF.

The rearrangement uses TRBV10-3 and TRBJ2-7, with D unresolved. V dropped 8 bases and J dropped 4 bases, with 0 bases sitting between them. Looked up from germline, CDR1 is ENHRY and CDR2 is SYGVKD. The CDR3 contains 8 residues. Here the CDR3 reads CAIYEQYF. The CDR3 DNA sequence: TGTGCCATCTACGAGCAGTACTTC.

This CDR3 reads CASSTFQEGTMNTEAFF. The CDR3 DNA sequence: TGTGCCAGCAGTACTTTCCAGGAAGGGACGATGAACACTGAAGCTTTCTTT. The V gene is TRBV27, the J gene TRBJ1-1; maybe TRBD1 (5 bases). Trimming left V 5 bases short and J 0 bases short, with 19 bases between. Germline V gene sequence: CDR1 MNHEY, CDR2 SMNVEV (reference sequence). There are 17 residues in the CDR3.

The V and J genes are TRBV5-1 and TRBJ2-2; TRBD1 matches at 11 bases. V lost 5 bases to trimming and J lost 4 bases; unmatched junction nucleotides: 4. This CDR3 has 15 amino acids. The V gene's germline CDR1 is SGHRS and CDR2 YFSETQ. The CDR3 nucleotides read TGCGCCAGCAGTTCCGGGACAGGGGGCACCGGGGAGCTGTTTTTT. This gives the protein CASSSGTGGTGELFF.

The J gene is TRBJ2-7, the V gene TRBV7-9; no definite D call. Trimming shortened V by 2 bases and J by 1 base, and 9 bases separated the two germline ends. The CDR3 has 14 amino acids. Germline V gene lookup returns CDR1 SEHNR and CDR2 FQNEAQ (reference sequence). The CDR3 nucleotides are TGTGCCAGCAGCTTACCGTTCCAATCCTACGAGCAGTACTTC. Its translation is CASSLPFQSYEQYF.

The V gene is TRBV4-1, the J gene TRBJ2-4, with a tentative D call TRBD1 (6 bases). This CDR3 comprises 15 residues. V was pared by 0 bases and J by 8 bases, with 14 bases between. CDR1 and CDR2 from the germline V gene are MGHRA and YSYEKL. The CDR3 region has the DNA TGCGCCAGCAGCCAAGAGACCAGGGGAAGGGACATTCAGTACTTC. It translates to CASSQETRGRDIQYF.

V gene TRBV27 combines with J gene TRBJ2-1; 10 nucleotides match TRBD1. This CDR3 contains 16 residues. The V gene's germline CDR1 is MNHEY and CDR2 SMNVEV (reference sequence). The V segment lost 7 bases and the J segment 9 bases; nucleotides outside the gene matches: 15. The CDR3 loop reads CASNRQGAGGAREQFF. The CDR3 bases are TGTGCCAGCAATAGACAGGGGGCAGGCGGGGCCCGTGAGCAGTTCTTC.

The genes are TRBV6-5 and TRBJ1-2, with no clear D. CDR3 length equals 15 residues. CDR1 and CDR2 from the germline V gene are MNHEY and SVGAGI. V was pared by 5 bases and J by 0 bases, with 13 bases between. The CDR3 coding sequence is TGTGCCAGCAGTCCCTGGAAGGAGACTAACTATGGCTACACCTTC. This gives the protein CASSPWKETNYGYTF.

CDR3 DNA: TGTGCCAGCTGCCTAGGGGGAGGGATGAACACTGAAGCTTTCTTT. Its protein is CASCLGGGMNTEAFF. The V gene is TRBV6-5, the J gene TRBJ1-1; TRBD1 is a possible D gene (6 bases). The CDR3 has 15 amino acids. The germline gives CDR1 MNHEY, CDR2 SVGAGI. Trimming stripped 8 bases from V and 0 bases from J, with 16 bases between.

To note about this clone: Different DNA sequences within this sample yield the same CDR3. This rearrangement joins TRBV7-2 to TRBJ1-2; D possibly corresponds to TRBD1 (6 bases). The CDR3 runs to 14 residues. V was pared by 1 base and J by 3 bases, with 9 bases between. The V gene's germline CDR1 is SGHTA and CDR2 FQGNSA. CDR3 coding DNA: TGTGCCAGCAGCTTAGTGAGGGGGGACTATGGCTACACCTTC. This gives the protein CASSLVRGDYGYTF.

This clone was seen only a few times. This sequence joins TRBV28 and TRBJ2-1; the D is unclear. V was shortened by 3 bases and J by 0 bases, with 6 bases between the two germline ends. CDR1 and CDR2 (germline): MDHEN, SYDVKM. CDR3 length: 14 residues. CDR3 nucleotides: TGTGCCAGCAGTTTTGGCAGCTCCTACAATGAGCAGTTCTTC. Its protein is CASSFGSSYNEQFF.

As for this clone: Other nucleotide sequences from this sample produce the same CDR3. This chain joins TRBV14 and TRBJ1-1, with D possibly TRBD1 on 6 matching bases. V was shortened by 5 bases and J by 7 bases, with 17 bases between the two germline ends. The CDR3 length is 14 residues. Germline-derived CDR1 and CDR2 are SGHDN and FVKESK. CDR3 in DNA: TGTGCCAGCAGCACTGGGGGGGGCCTGTATGAAGCTTTCTTT. This codes for CASSTGGGLYEAFF.

The chain joins TRBV7-2 to TRBJ2-2; 8 bases are shared with TRBD1. Germline lookup yields CDR1 SGHTA and CDR2 FQGNSA. The CDR3 is made up of 15 amino acids. V was clipped by 6 bases and J by 6 bases; unmatched bases: 9. The CDR3 region has the DNA TGTGCCAGCAGGTATCTCCAGGGGGCTTCCGGGGAGCTGTTTTTT. Translation gives CASRYLQGASGELFF.

In this sample, this clone turned up once. V usage is TRBV10-1 and J usage is TRBJ2-7; possibly TRBD1 for D (6 bases). V lost 2 bases to trimming and J lost 3 bases, with 8 bases between them. Germline V lookup: CDR1 WNHNN, CDR2 SYGVQD (reference sequence). CDR3 length: 13 residues. CDR3 nucleotides: TGCGCCAGCAGTGAGCAGGGGAGCTACGAGCAGTACTTC. It translates to CASSEQGSYEQYF.

The rearrangement joins TRBV27 to TRBJ1-6; D is perhaps TRBD1 (5 bases). The length of the CDR3 is 15 residues. Germline CDR1 and CDR2: MNHEY and SMNVEV (reference sequence). The V end lost 3 bases, the J end lost 12 bases, and 18 bases lay between the germline ends. The CDR3 loop is CASSLGGGGIEPLHF. The CDR3 DNA reads TGTGCCAGCAGTTTGGGGGGGGGAGGGATCGAACCCCTCCACTTT.

This clone was seen a single time. V is TRBV6-1 and J is TRBJ1-1, with TRBD1 as a possible D gene (6 bases). CDR3 size: 15 residues. CDR1 MNHNS and CDR2 SASEGT come from the germline V gene. Trimming removed 2 bases from V and 9 bases from J, with 19 bases in between. CDR3 sequence: CASSELGAGPAKAFF. Here the CDR3 DNA reads TGTGCCAGCAGTGAATTGGGGGCCGGCCCCGCGAAAGCTTTCTTT.

V usage is TRBV10-2 and J usage is TRBJ2-5; 8 nucleotides align to TRBD1. V trimming: 0 bases; J trimming: 5 bases; junction bases outside the gene matches: 8. Germline-derived CDR1 and CDR2 are WSHSY and SAAADI. The CDR3 sequence is 16 residues long. The CDR3 loop reads CASSESGRGLGETQYF. The CDR3 DNA follows: TGCGCCAGCAGTGAGTCGGGCAGGGGGCTTGGGGAGACCCAGTACTTC.

This chain joins TRBV10-3 and TRBJ2-3, with D unclear. This CDR3 spans 14 amino acids. Germline V CDR1 and CDR2: ENHRY, SYGVKD. With 7 bases removed from V and 3 bases from J, the gap between germline ends came to 14 bases. The CDR3 region has the DNA TGTGCCATCAAGGGCCTAGAGATGACAGATACGCAGTATTTT. This encodes CAIKGLEMTDTQYF.